The 31 T cell receptor beta chains below were found in one sample sequenced in a study of blood T cell repertoires in COVID-19. Only in-frame clones appear in the TCRdb table, and some are missing; sequencing was by immunoSEQ multiplex PCR. The sample lists about 64,000 clones; around nine tenths were seen once. The sequencing sample was made of peripheral blood. These receptors all stem from an elderly woman with active COVID-19.

This sequence joins TRBV15 and TRBJ2-7; D unresolved. The germline V gene has CDR1 LNHNV and CDR2 YYDKDF (reference sequence). V was pared by 8 bases and J by 3 bases, with 17 bases between. This CDR3 is built from 14 residues. The CDR3 loop is CATGLSETDYEQYF. CDR3 nucleotide sequence: TGTGCCACCGGCTTGTCAGAAACAGACTACGAGCAGTACTTC. The variable domain in full, completed from reference TRBV15 and TRBJ2-7, reads DAMVIQNPRYQVTQFGKPVTLSCSQTLNHNVMYWYQQKSSQAPKLLFHYYDKDFNNEADTPDNFQSRRPNTSFCFLDIRSPGLGDTAMYLCATGLSETDYEQYFGPGTRLTVT.

The genes are TRBV10-2 and TRBJ2-1; 9 bases agree with TRBD2. Per the germline V gene, CDR1 is WSHSY and CDR2 is SAAADI. The CDR3 consists of 15 residues. V shed 3 bases and J 3 bases; nucleotides not matched to a gene: 3. The CDR3 spells CASSDLAGIYNEQFF. The CDR3 DNA is TGCGCCAGCAGTGACCTAGCGGGGATCTACAATGAGCAGTTCTTC.

The J gene is TRBJ2-4, the V gene TRBV5-1; 10 bases fit TRBD2. This CDR3 is 16 amino acids long. Germline trimming cut 3 bases from V and 6 bases from J; bases unmatched to any gene: 9. Germline CDR1 SGHRS, CDR2 YFSETQ. The CDR3 DNA reads TGCGCCAGCAGCTCGAAAGAAGCGGGGGGGCCAAACATTCAGTACTTC. Translating gives CASSSKEAGGPNIQYF.

The chain employs TRBV5-4 and TRBJ2-3, with TRBD2 matching 8 bases. The V and J ends lost 5 bases and 2 bases, in that order; junction bases with no gene match: 10. Germline CDR1 is SGHNT and CDR2 is YYREEE (reference sequence). CDR3 length: 16 residues. In nucleotides, the CDR3 is TGTGCCAGCAGGAAAAGTAGCGGGGCCCCCACAGATACGCAGTATTTT. As protein: CASRKSSGAPTDTQYF.

The chain uses TRBV19 and TRBJ1-1; D is possibly TRBD1 (6 bases). This CDR3 has 13 amino acids. Trimming stripped 3 bases from V and 7 bases from J, with 12 bases between. Per the germline V gene, CDR1 is LNHDA and CDR2 is SQIVND (reference sequence). This CDR3 is CASSIGGALEAFF. The CDR3 nucleotides are TGTGCCAGTAGTATTGGGGGGGCCCTTGAAGCTTTCTTT. Complete variable domain (other parts from reference TRBV19 and TRBJ1-1): DGGITQSPKYLFRKEGQNVTLSCEQNLNHDAMYWYRQDPGQGLRLIYYSQIVNDFQKGDIAEGYSVSREKKESFPLTVTSAQKNPTAFYLCASSIGGALEAFFGQGTRLTVV.

The rearrangement uses TRBV2 and TRBJ1-1, with D unclear. The CDR3 is 12 residues long. Germline CDR1 is SNHLY and CDR2 is FYNNEI. V dropped 5 bases and J dropped 6 bases, with 10 bases sitting between them. Written as DNA, the CDR3 is TGTGCCAGCAGTTCCCTTATTCCTGAAGCTTTCTTT. It yields the protein CASSSLIPEAFF.

The J gene is TRBJ2-1, the V gene TRBV21-1; TRBD1, the D gene given by the table, was not confirmed from the DNA. TRBV21-1 is flagged as a pseudogene. The CDR3 extends over 17 amino acids. CDR3 sequence: CASSKGPGQGFPNEQFF. In nucleotides, the CDR3 is TGTGCCAGCAGCAAAGGGCCGGGACAGGGCTTCCCCAATGAGCAGTTCTTC.

V is TRBV6-1 and J is TRBJ1-1, with D uncertain. V lost 0 bases, J lost 1 base, and 12 bases lay in between. The CDR3 loop spans 16 amino acids. Germline V CDR1 and CDR2: MNHNS, SASEGT. In DNA form, the CDR3 reads TGTGCCAGCAGTGAAGCGCGGAGGGCCTCGAACACTGAAGCTTTCTTT. Encoded protein: CASSEARRASNTEAFF.

This rearrangement joins TRBV29-1 to TRBJ2-1; 9 bases align to TRBD2. The CDR3 contains 15 residues. V trimming: 2 bases; J trimming: 4 bases; junction bases outside the gene matches: 6. CDR1 is SQVTM and CDR2 is ANQGSEA in the germline V gene. The CDR3 is CSVESSGRSYNEQFF. CDR3 DNA: TGCAGCGTTGAATCCAGCGGGAGGTCATACAATGAGCAGTTCTTC.

The chain combines TRBV19 with TRBJ1-5; D perhaps matches TRBD1 (6 bases). This CDR3 region has 14 residues. Germline V CDR1 and CDR2: LNHDA, SQIVND (reference sequence). The V gene lost 4 bases and the J gene lost 0 bases, with 7 bases spanning the gap. CDR3 bases: TGTGCCAGTAGTACGACAGGTAGCAATCAGCCCCAGCATTTT. Translated: CASSTTGSNQPQHF.

CDR3 loop: CASSSSTEGTDTQYF. The CDR3 region has the DNA TGTGCCAGCAGTTCTAGCACAGAAGGCACAGATACGCAGTATTTT. The chain combines TRBV6-2 or TRBV6-3 with TRBJ2-3; TRBD2 might be the D (5 bases). Trimming pared 4 bases from V and 1 base from J, leaving 12 bases between. The CDR3 has 15 amino acids. In germline, CDR1 is MNHEY, CDR2 SVGEGT.

The V call is TRBV7-9, the J call TRBJ1-2; the D is unclear. The CDR3 has 14 amino acids. V was pared by 0 bases and J by 7 bases, with 12 bases between. The germline CDR1 and CDR2 sequences are SEHNR and FQNEAQ (reference sequence). The CDR3 is CASSLASGSGGYTF. The CDR3 nucleotides read TGTGCCAGCAGCTTAGCGTCTGGGTCGGGTGGCTACACCTTC.

CDR3 nucleotides: TGTGCCACCAGCAGAGGCGGGGGGGTAGAGGGCTACACCTTC. Amino acids: CATSRGGGVEGYTF. The chain combines TRBV15 with TRBJ1-2, with D maybe TRBD1 (5 bases). The CDR3 sequence is 14 residues long. Per the germline V gene, CDR1 is LNHNV and CDR2 is YYDKDF (reference sequence). V lost 1 base to trimming and J lost 8 bases, with 14 bases between them.

The chain couples TRBV20-1 to TRBJ2-1; no definite D call. This CDR3 has 11 residues. Trimming pared 4 bases from V and 4 bases from J, leaving 5 bases between. CDR1 is DFQATT, CDR2 SNEGSKA, per germline (reference sequence). The CDR3 bases are TGCAGTGCTACACTATACAATGAGCAGTTCTTC. Protein product: CSATLYNEQFF.

V usage is TRBV18 and J usage is TRBJ1-1; 8 positions match TRBD1. Germline CDR1 reads KGHSH; CDR2 reads LQKENI. Trimming removed 3 bases from V and 4 bases from J; junction bases left unmatched: 4. The CDR3 length is 14 residues. CDR3 in amino acids: CASSPRTGSTEAFF. CDR3 DNA: TGTGCCAGCTCACCCCGGACAGGGAGCACTGAAGCTTTCTTT.

This chain connects TRBV11-2 to TRBJ2-1; the D gene is possibly TRBD2 (6 bases). Germline V gives CDR1 SGHAT, CDR2 FQNNGV. This CDR3 region has 15 residues. V shed 1 base and J shed 7 bases, with 14 bases lying between them. The chain's CDR3 is CASSLGGEVGNEQFF. The CDR3, as DNA: TGTGCCAGCAGCTTAGGTGGGGAGGTAGGGAATGAGCAGTTCTTC.

The gene calls are TRBV15 and TRBJ2-1; D possibly corresponds to TRBD2 (6 bases). V lost 4 bases, J lost 5 bases, and 15 bases lay in between. The CDR3 loop spans 15 amino acids. Germline assignment: CDR1 LNHNV and CDR2 YYDKDF (reference sequence). The CDR3 protein is CATSTRLERNNEQFF. In nucleotides, the CDR3 is TGTGCCACCAGCACCCGACTAGAGAGGAACAATGAGCAGTTCTTC.

The V call is TRBV6-1, the J call TRBJ2-3; 7 bases line up with TRBD2. Looked up from germline, CDR1 is MNHNS and CDR2 is SASEGT. The CDR3 has 17 residues. V shed 1 base and J 2 bases; nucleotides not matched to a gene: 9. CDR3 DNA: TGTGCCAGCAGTGAAGTAGCGGGCGGCTCTATCACAGATACGCAGTATTTT. Protein: CASSEVAGGSITDTQYF.

The genes are TRBV6-1 and TRBJ2-1, with D perhaps matching TRBD2 (5 bases). CDR1 and CDR2 (germline): MNHNS, SASEGT. CDR3 size: 14 residues. Trimming removed 2 bases at V and 8 bases at J, with 13 bases between. The CDR3 bases are TGTGCCAGCAGTGAACGAATTGGGGAGCATGAGCAGTTCTTC. The encoded protein is CASSERIGEHEQFF.

The chain employs TRBV13 and TRBJ2-3; 10 bases are a match to TRBD2. The V segment lost 0 bases and the J segment 8 bases; nucleotides outside the gene matches: 11. CDR1 is PRHDT and CDR2 is FYEKMQ in the germline V gene (reference sequence). The CDR3 extends over 17 amino acids. CDR3 in amino acids: CASSLGPQRGGRGTQYF. The DNA of the CDR3 is TGTGCCAGCAGCTTAGGCCCTCAGCGGGGGGGCCGGGGTACGCAGTATTTT.

The CDR3 DNA reads as TGTGCCAGCAGTGAAGCGGGCCGGGAAAGTAAGTACTTC. Translation gives CASSEAGRESKYF. V usage is TRBV2 and J usage is TRBJ2-7, with TRBD2 as a possible D gene (5 bases). Germline V lookup: CDR1 SNHLY, CDR2 FYNNEI. The V gene lost 0 bases and the J gene lost 11 bases, with 14 bases spanning the gap. The CDR3 runs to 13 residues.

This chain joins TRBV25-1 and TRBJ1-2, with 10 bases fitting TRBD1. The germline V gene encodes CDR1 MGHDK and CDR2 SYGVNS. V trimming: 4 bases; J trimming: 2 bases; junction bases outside the gene matches: 4. The CDR3 contains 15 residues. The CDR3 protein is CASSAATGGNYGYTF. The CDR3 region has the DNA TGTGCCAGCAGTGCAGCGACAGGGGGCAACTATGGCTACACCTTC.

CDR3 in amino acids: CASSLGGRQETQYF. In nucleotides, the CDR3 is TGCGCCAGCAGCTTGGGCGGGCGGCAAGAGACCCAGTACTTC. The chain uses TRBV5-1 and TRBJ2-5, with D possibly matching TRBD2 (5 bases). Germline assignment: CDR1 SGHRS and CDR2 YFSETQ. V lost 0 bases and J 2 bases, leaving 8 bases between the germline ends. This CDR3 is 14 amino acids long. Full variable domain (rest looked up from reference TRBV5-1 and TRBJ2-5): KAGVTQTPRYLIKTRGQQVTLSCSPISGHRSVSWYQQTPGQGLQFLFEYFSETQRNKGNFPGRFSGRQFSNSRSEMNVSTLELGDSALYLCASSLGGRQETQYFGPGTRLLVL.

V gene TRBV30 combines with J gene TRBJ1-1; 10 nucleotides line up with TRBD1. The ends lost 7 bases at V and 3 bases at J; junction bases unmatched: 2. This CDR3 contains 12 residues. CDR1 and CDR2 from the germline V gene are GTSNPN and SVGIG (reference sequence). In DNA, the CDR3 is TGTGCCTTTGGACAGGGGGACACTGAAGCTTTCTTT. Its protein product is CAFGQGDTEAFF. Full variable domain (remainder filled in from reference TRBV30 and TRBJ1-1): SQTIHQWPATLVQPVGSPLSLECTVEGTSNPNLYWYRQAAGRGLQLLFYSVGIGQISSEVPQNLSASRPQDRQFILSSKKLLLSDSGFYLCAFGQGDTEAFFGQGTRLTVV.

The chain is built from TRBV30 and TRBJ2-5, with D maybe TRBD1 (6 bases). Germline assignment: CDR1 GTSNPN and CDR2 SVGIG (reference sequence). This CDR3 region has 14 residues. With 3 bases removed from V and 4 bases from J, the gap between germline ends came to 15 bases. For the CDR3, the DNA is TGTGCCTGGAGGATTGCAGGGGACGGAGAGACCCAGTACTTC. Translated: CAWRIAGDGETQYF.

V gene TRBV6-6 combines with J gene TRBJ1-5; 8 bases line up with TRBD1. The V and J ends lost 4 bases and 6 bases, in that order; junction bases with no gene match: 8. The CDR3 contains 15 residues. CDR1 is MNHNY, CDR2 SVGAGI, per germline (reference sequence). CDR3 sequence reads: CASSSSGQGGQPQHF. Here the CDR3 DNA reads TGTGCCAGCAGTTCGTCAGGACAGGGCGGTCAGCCCCAGCATTTT.

Regarding this clone: An end of the junction differs from the germline gene, which may be a read error. The chain has TRBV7-2 and TRBJ1-2; D is uncertain. Germline CDR1 reads SGHTA; CDR2 reads FQGNSA. This CDR3 has 14 amino acids. The CDR3 protein is CASSFNQVGSGRSF. The CDR3, as DNA: TGTGCCAGCAGCTTTAATCAGGTCGGAAGCGGGCGCTCCTTC.

CDR3 sequence: CASSKDGTGTNQPQHF. The CDR3 bases are TGTGCCAGCAGCAAAGATGGGACAGGGACAAATCAGCCCCAGCATTTT. The chain links TRBV21-1 to TRBJ1-5; the listed D gene, TRBD1, was not tested against the DNA. TRBV21-1 has pseudogene status. The CDR3 sequence is 16 residues long.

This chain connects TRBV9 to TRBJ2-5; no clear D. The V gene lost 0 bases and the J gene lost 4 bases, with 7 bases spanning the gap. CDR3 length: 13 amino acids. CDR1 is SGDLS, CDR2 YYNGEE, per germline. The CDR3 nucleotides are TGTGCCAGCAGCGTAGCTACGGGAGAGACCCAGTACTTC. It encodes CASSVATGETQYF.

The V gene is TRBV7-6, the J gene TRBJ2-1; 14 positions agree with TRBD2. This CDR3 spans 18 amino acids. V trimming: 4 bases; J trimming: 2 bases; junction bases outside the gene matches: 7. CDR1 SGHVS and CDR2 FNYEAQ come from the germline V gene. The CDR3 coding sequence is TGTGCCAGCAGCTACGGGACTAGCGGGGGTCGGCCCTACAATGAGCAGTTCTTC. It codes for CASSYGTSGGRPYNEQFF.

This sequence joins TRBV5-1 and TRBJ2-6; D perhaps matches TRBD2 (5 bases). CDR1 is SGHRS, CDR2 YFSETQ, per germline. This CDR3 has 16 residues. The V end lost 0 bases, the J end lost 3 bases, and 10 bases lay between the germline ends. The CDR3 loop reads CASSLGVGSGANVLTF. The CDR3 coding sequence is TGCGCCAGCAGCTTGGGGGTTGGGAGTGGGGCCAACGTCCTGACTTTC.